The rows below give T cell receptor beta chains drawn from one sample of a study of PD-1 blockade in classical Hodgkin lymphoma. This table comes from immunoSEQ multiplex PCR, and its TCRdb copy is limited to in-frame clones, with some not included. In the table there are roughly 40,000 clones, about 71% of which are singletons. Material: peripheral blood mononuclear cells (PBMCs), obtained at baseline. The receptors were sampled from a human donor with classical Hodgkin lymphoma. The CDR3 runs from the conserved cysteine through the conserved F or W. The D gene is left open where the match is weak. Expanded clones get a size class; other rows say once, few or many, or leave the size out.

d_call	cdr3_length	j_call	clone_size	v_call	cdr3_nt	cdr3_aa
NA	18	TRBJ2-3	NA	TRBV9	TGTGCCAGCAGCGTAGGGCTCCGTCTTGCGGGACAGAAAGATACGCAGTATTTT	CASSVGLRLAGQKDTQYF
NA	14	TRBJ2-2	NA	TRBV23-1	TGCGCCAGCAGTCTGGTAGTGAACACCGGGGAGCTGTTTTTT	CASSLVVNTGELFF
TRBD1	15	TRBJ1-2	NA	TRBV4-2	TGTGCCAGCAGCCAAGAAGGACAGGGCCTGGGTGGCTACACCTTC	CASSQEGQGLGGYTF
TRBD1	15	TRBJ1-2	once	TRBV5-1	TGCGCCAGCAGCCGTGGACAGGTCGCGTCATATGGCTACACCTTC	CASSRGQVASYGYTF
NA	14	TRBJ1-5	NA	TRBV30	TGTGCCTGGAGTGCCCCGGGGTGGTATCAGCCCCAGCATTTT	CAWSAPGWYQPQHF
NA	13	TRBJ1-5	NA	TRBV7-9	TGTGCCAGCAGCTTAGTAGAGGGCGGGCCCCAGCATTTT	CASSLVEGGPQHF
TRBD1	13	TRBJ1-2	NA	TRBV7-9	TGTGCCAGCAGTATACAGGGGGCGCGTGGCTACACCTTC	CASSIQGARGYTF
NA	11	TRBJ2-7	NA	TRBV30	TGTGCCTGGAGTCCAAAACACGAGCAGTACTTC	CAWSPKHEQYF
TRBD1	14	TRBJ2-7	NA	TRBV9	TGTGCCAGCAGCTACGGACAGGGGGTGTACGAGCAGTACTTC	CASSYGQGVYEQYF
NA	18	TRBJ1-1	NA	TRBV28	TGTGCCAGCAGTTTCAACTCCTGGACAACTCAGATGAACACTGAAGCTTTCTTT	CASSFNSWTTQMNTEAFF
NA	15	TRBJ1-1	few	TRBV7-2	TGTGCCAGCAGCTTAGTAGTTACAGGAAAAACTGAAGCTTTCTTT	CASSLVVTGKTEAFF
NA	13	TRBJ2-3	NA	TRBV19	TGTGCCAGTAGTATCTTAGAGGCAGATACGCAGTATTTT	CASSILEADTQYF
TRBD2	17	TRBJ2-1	few	TRBV7-6	TGTGCCAGCAGCCTACCTCGGGGGGGTGGGTCCTACAATGAGCAGTTCTTC	CASSLPRGGGSYNEQFF
TRBD1	12	TRBJ1-2	NA	TRBV6-1	TGTGCCAGCGAGGGGGCCCTCTATGGCTACACCTTC	CASEGALYGYTF
NA	15	TRBJ2-7	NA	TRBV19	TGTGCCAGTAGTATCTCGGACGGGGCCAGCTACGAGCAGTACTTC	CASSISDGASYEQYF
NA	14	TRBJ2-1	once	TRBV27	TGTGCCAGCAGTCCTATCTTAACCGGCAGTGAGCAGTTCTTC	CASSPILTGSEQFF
NA	12	TRBJ1-2	medium-sized	TRBV7-3	TGTGCCAGCAGCTTAAACAATGATGGCTACACCTTC	CASSLNNDGYTF
TRBD1	14	TRBJ2-1	NA	TRBV6-5	TGTGCCAGCAGTGATTGGACAGGGGCTTATGAGCAGTTCTTC	CASSDWTGAYEQFF
TRBD2	16	TRBJ2-3	NA	TRBV7-7	TGTGCTAGCAGTTCTAAAGCGGGAGGGCCTACAGATACGCAGTATTTT	CASSSKAGGPTDTQYF
NA	16	TRBJ2-2	NA	TRBV7-9	TGTGCCAGCAGCTCCACCCGGGCGGAGGACACCGGGGAGCTGTTTTTT	CASSSTRAEDTGELFF
NA	19	TRBJ2-1	once	TRBV4-3	TGCGCCAGCAGCCAAGATTGGCCACCCACAGGGCTCGTCTACAATGAGCAGTTCTTC	CASSQDWPPTGLVYNEQFF
TRBD1	14	TRBJ1-1	NA	TRBV30	TGTGCCTGTACTCCCCGGACAGGGTGGACTGAAGCTTTCTTT	CACTPRTGWTEAFF
NA	11	TRBJ1-5	NA	TRBV29-1	TGCAGCGTCGGGGGGAGCCAGCCCCAGCATTTT	CSVGGSQPQHF
NA	15	TRBJ2-7	NA	TRBV30	TGTGCCTGGAGTGTCGGTCAGGGGGGGAAGGACGAGCAGTACTTC	CAWSVGQGGKDEQYF
NA	14	TRBJ1-4	NA	TRBV7-9	TGTGCCAGCAGCTTAGTAGTGGCAAATGAAAAACTGTTTTTT	CASSLVVANEKLFF
NA	15	TRBJ2-3	NA	TRBV28	TGTGCCAGCAGTTTACCCGACATCCTCACAGATACGCAGTATTTT	CASSLPDILTDTQYF